This TCR beta chain is from a study of blood T cell repertoires in COVID-19. The assay was immunoSEQ multiplex PCR, and TCRdb's table has in-frame clones only and misses some. This table holds roughly 300,000 clones, approximately 90% found once. Per the germline V gene, CDR1 is SGHRS and CDR2 is YFSETQ. This CDR3 has 16 residues. With 0 bases clipped from V and 1 base from J, the junction kept 6 bases outside the gene matches. Sequenced sample: PBMCs or T cells enriched from blood (not recorded which). This receptor was taken from a woman aged 40 to 50 with acute COVID-19. The chain couples TRBV5-1 to TRBJ1-2; 7 bases align to TRBD1. The chain's CDR3 is CASSLARTGVNYGYTF. DNA of the CDR3: TGCGCCAGCAGCTTGGCTCGGACAGGAGTTAACTATGGCTACACCTTC. Drawing the rest from reference TRBV5-1 and TRBJ1-2, the complete variable domain is KAGVTQTPRYLIKTRGQQVTLSCSPISGHRSVSWYQQTPGQGLQFLFEYFSETQRNKGNFPGRFSGRQFSNSRSEMNVSTLELGDSALYLCASSLARTGVNYGYTFGSGTRLTVV.